These 13 T cell receptor beta chains originate from one sample sequenced in a study of tumor and adjacent non-tumor tissue in lung cancer. A modified ARM-PCR protocol with three rounds of nested PCR amplified TCRbeta. Using its own MiXCR run on the multiplex PCR reads, TCRdb lists one record per CDR3 protein. The sample lists around 99,000 distinct CDR3 sequences; roughly 77% were seen once. The template was RNA from unsorted bulk tissue. The sequencing sample was made of lung tumor tissue. These receptors came from a woman in her sixties with non-small cell lung cancer.

As regards this clonotype: At one end, the junction sequence differs from germline, possibly due to a read error. The CDR3 protein is CGSSLGVGYTEALF. Here the CDR3 DNA reads TGTGGCAGCAGCTTAGGAGTAGGGTACACTGAAGCTTTATTT. The rearrangement uses TRBV11-2 and TRBJ1-1; no definite D call. Germline CDR1 is SGHAT and CDR2 is FQNNGV. This CDR3 spans 14 amino acids. The variable domain in full, completed from reference TRBV11-2 and TRBJ1-1, reads EAGVAQSPRYKIIEKRQSVAFWCNPISGHATLYWYQQILGQGPKLLIQFQNNGVVDDSQLPKDRFSAERLKGVDSTLKIQPAKLEDSAVYLCGSSLGVGYTEALFGQGTRLTVV.

About this clonotype: Mismatch with germline at one junction end may stem from a read error. The chain recombines TRBV11-2 with TRBJ1-5; D perhaps matches TRBD1 (5 bases). This CDR3 comprises 13 residues. Per the germline V gene, CDR1 is SGHAT and CDR2 is FQNNGV. CDR3 nucleotide sequence: TGTGCCAGCTCCCGTGAGAGGGGTCAGCCCCAGCAATTT. Translated, it gives CASSRERGQPQQF. The variable domain in full, with the rest retrieved from reference TRBV11-2 and TRBJ1-5, is EAGVAQSPRYKIIEKRQSVAFWCNPISGHATLYWYQQILGQGPKLLIQFQNNGVVDDSQLPKDRFSAERLKGVDSTLKIQPAKLEDSAVYLCASSRERGQPQQFGDGTRLSIL.

On this clonotype: A single base separates this from a much larger clone, so it may be a read error. The V gene is TRBV6-2 or TRBV6-3, the J gene TRBJ1-2; D remains ambiguous. CDR1 is MNHEY, CDR2 SVGEGT, per germline. The CDR3 is made up of 14 amino acids. V lost 6 bases and J 9 bases, leaving 20 bases between the germline ends. This CDR3 is CASSLSSSVPRYTF. The CDR3 DNA reads TGTGCCAGCAGCCTCTCCTCGTCGGTTCCTCGCTACACCTTC.

As regards this clonotype: At one of its ends the junction is not consistent with the germline gene, which may arise from a read error. The chain links TRBV6-2 or TRBV6-3 to TRBJ2-7; D might be TRBD1 (6 bases). The CDR3 extends over 16 amino acids. Germline V gene lookup returns CDR1 MNHEY and CDR2 SVGEGT. CDR3 residues: CASSYPGTPVRYEEYF. In DNA, the CDR3 is TGTGCCAGCAGTTATCCCGGGACACCGGTACGGTACGAGGAGTACTTC.

Concerning this clonotype: This clone may be a read error of a much larger clone one base away. The chain employs TRBV4-1 and TRBJ2-1; 7 nucleotides match TRBD1. Germline V gene lookup returns CDR1 MGHRA and CDR2 YSYEKL. The CDR3 contains 16 residues. With V trimmed by 4 bases and J by 0 bases, 6 bases remained unmatched. The CDR3 reads CASSLPGQSSYNEQFF. CDR3 bases: TGCGCCAGCAGCCTCCCGGGACAGAGCTCCTACAATGAGCAGTTCTTC.

The chain is built from TRBV7-8 and TRBJ2-7; 13 bases match TRBD2. The trim removed 5 bases at V and 2 bases at J, leaving 21 bases unmatched. The CDR3 is 21 amino acids. Germline V CDR1 and CDR2: SGHVS, FQNEAQ. The CDR3 region is CASSTRGGLAGERASPYEQYF. The CDR3 DNA follows: TGTGCCAGCAGCACCCGGGGCGGACTAGCGGGAGAAAGGGCGTCCCCCTACGAGCAGTACTTC.

As for this clonotype: A read error is likely, as this CDR3 ends without the conserved phenylalanine or tryptophan. The CDR3 protein is CASSPTGPDPYEQYI. The CDR3 DNA follows: TGTGCCAGCAGTCCGACCGGGCCCGACCCCTACGAGCAGTACATC. The J gene is TRBJ2-7, the V gene TRBV5-6; D not resolved. The CDR3 spans 15 residues. The V and J ends lost 5 bases and 2 bases respectively, with 17 bases between them. Germline CDR1 SGHDT, CDR2 YYEEEE.

This clonotype was seen at least ten times. This chain connects TRBV10-2 to TRBJ1-5, with D uncertain. Germline CDR1 WSHSY, CDR2 SAAADI. The CDR3 sequence is 14 residues long. V lost 3 bases and J 5 bases, leaving 11 bases between the germline ends. The CDR3 loop reads CASSDLSGDQPQHF. The CDR3 bases are TGCGCCAGCAGTGACTTAAGCGGCGATCAGCCCCAGCATTTT.

This clonotype has more than one count but fewer than ten. No conserved phenylalanine or tryptophan is present at the end of the CDR3, so a read error is the likely explanation. The V and J genes are TRBV12-3 or TRBV12-4 and TRBJ2-3, with unresolved D. The CDR3 contains 15 residues. V was clipped by 1 base and J by 2 bases, with 10 bases between them. This chain's CDR3 is CASSLEGGTTDTQYS. The CDR3 region has the DNA TGTGCCAGCAGTTTAGAGGGCGGAACCACAGATACGCAGTATTCT.

Notes on this clonotype: At one of its ends the junction is not consistent with the germline gene, which may arise from a read error. The V gene is TRBV12-3 or TRBV12-4, the J gene TRBJ2-1; TRBD2 matches at 8 bases. This CDR3 has 14 residues. The CDR3 region has the DNA TGTGCCAGCAGTAATAGCGGGGCCTACGATGAGCAGTTCTTC. As protein: CASSNSGAYDEQFF.

A remark on this clonotype: Because it lacks the conserved phenylalanine or tryptophan at the end, this CDR3 is likely a read error. The DNA is left out, because the CDR3 cannot be placed on it with certainty; the CDR3 is given as TCRdb lists it. The V and J genes are TRBV21-1 and TRBJ1-6. TRBV21-1 is noted as a pseudogene. The CDR3 is 14 residues long, ends included. The CDR3 protein is CASRYRVLPLPLHL.

Remarks on this clonotype: A much larger clone sits a single nucleotide away, making a read error possible. CDR3 amino acids: CASCCPLAGDTVELFF. In DNA, the CDR3 is TGTGCCAGCTGTTGCCCACTAGCGGGAGACACCGTGGAGCTGTTTTTT. The chain carries TRBV6-2 or TRBV6-3 and TRBJ2-2; TRBD2 aligns across 11 bases. Germline CDR1 reads MNHEY; CDR2 reads SVGEGT. The CDR3 has 16 residues.

Regarding this clonotype: At one boundary the junction diverges from the germline segment, which might be a read error. The chain is built from TRBV11-2 and TRBJ1-1; no clear D gene. Germline values: CDR1 SGHAT, CDR2 FQNNGV. CDR3 size: 15 residues. CDR3 coding DNA: TGTGCCAGCAGCTTAGATCAGTCCCTAAACACTGGAGCTTTCTTT. Translation: CASSLDQSLNTGAFF.